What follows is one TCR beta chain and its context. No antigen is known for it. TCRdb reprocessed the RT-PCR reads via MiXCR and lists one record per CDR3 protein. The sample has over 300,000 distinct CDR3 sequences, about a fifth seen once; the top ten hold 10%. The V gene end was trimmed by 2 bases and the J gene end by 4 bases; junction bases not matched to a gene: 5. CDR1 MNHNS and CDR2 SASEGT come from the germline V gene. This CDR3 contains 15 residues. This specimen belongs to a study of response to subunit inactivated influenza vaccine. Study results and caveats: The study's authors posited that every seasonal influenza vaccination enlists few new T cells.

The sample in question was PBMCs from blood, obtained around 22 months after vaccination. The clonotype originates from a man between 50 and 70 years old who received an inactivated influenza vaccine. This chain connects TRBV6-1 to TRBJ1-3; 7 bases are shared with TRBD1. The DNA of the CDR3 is TGTGCCAGCAGTGAAATGACAGGGCGAGGAAACACCATATATTTT. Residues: CASSEMTGRGNTIYF.